This T cell receptor (beta chain) was sequenced for a study of blood T cells in healthy people across ages. Together with a sample-barcoded 5' primer, a J-beta primer mix was included in a second PCR lasting roughly 6 to 12 cycles. TCRdb itself ran the 5' RACE reads through MiXCR, one entry per CDR3 protein. The sample comprises about 1.5 million distinct CDR3 sequences, 42% of which are singletons, and roughly 7.9% rests with the top ten. From germline, CDR1 is MNHNS and CDR2 SASEGT. The germline V and J ends were trimmed by 4 bases and 2 bases, with 18 bases remaining between them. There are 16 residues in the CDR3.

Sequenced material: blood. The receptor's source is a woman aged 18-29 years in good health. This chain joins TRBV6-1 and TRBJ2-7; D unresolved. CDR3 sequence reads: CASSVSDRSDTYEQYF. CDR3 coding DNA: TGTGCCAGCAGTGTTTCGGACCGGAGCGACACCTACGAGCAGTACTTC.